This TCR beta chain was recovered during a study of T-cell reconstitution after alpha-beta-depleted transplantation in children. V was clipped by 2 bases and J by 5 bases; unmatched bases: 6. CDR1 and CDR2 (germline): LGHDT, YNNKEL (reference sequence). This CDR3 is 16 amino acids long. Unique molecular identifiers featured in how the TCRbeta library was prepared. Each CDR3 protein is one row after TCRdb ran MiXCR on the PCR reads. The table includes about 980,000 distinct CDR3 sequences, under 30% detected once. A few counts support this clonotype. Sequences were derived from PBMCs, mostly from graft donor cells, sampled 360 days after TCRalphabeta/CD19-depleted stem cell transplant. The source is a boy in the first two years of life who had a stem cell transplant for SCID, so the T cells may come from the graft donor. The gene calls are TRBV3-1 and TRBJ2-5; 12 positions agree with TRBD2. CDR3 amino acids: CASSQLAGGPDETQYF. As DNA, the CDR3 is TGTGCCAGCAGCCAACTAGCGGGGGGGCCGGATGAGACCCAGTACTTC.